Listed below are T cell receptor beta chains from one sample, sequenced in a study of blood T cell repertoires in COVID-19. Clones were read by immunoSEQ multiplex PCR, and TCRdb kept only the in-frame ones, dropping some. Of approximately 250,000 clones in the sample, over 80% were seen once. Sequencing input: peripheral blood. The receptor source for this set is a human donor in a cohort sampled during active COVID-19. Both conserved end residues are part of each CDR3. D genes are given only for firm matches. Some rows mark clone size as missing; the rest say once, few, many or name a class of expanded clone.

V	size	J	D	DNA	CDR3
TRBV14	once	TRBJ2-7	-	TGTGCCAGCAGCTTCTCAACAGGGAACGAGCAGTACTTC	CASSFSTGNEQYF
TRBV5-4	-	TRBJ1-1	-	TGTGCCAGCAGCGTGACACCGAACACTGAAGCTTTCTTT	CASSVTPNTEAFF
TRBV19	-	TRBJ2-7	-	TGTGCCAGTAGTATCTCTAGAACCGGGGTTCTCTCCTACGAGCAGTACTTC	CASSISRTGVLSYEQYF
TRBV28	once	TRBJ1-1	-	TGTGCCGGAAAGACAGGTGTTAACACTGAAGCTTTCTTT	CAGKTGVNTEAFF
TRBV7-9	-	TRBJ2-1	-	TGTGCCAGCAGCCAATTGAGCGACCACTCCTACAATGAGCAGTTCTTC	CASSQLSDHSYNEQFF
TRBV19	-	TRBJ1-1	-	TGTGCCAGTAGTGCCTCCGGGACAAAGAACACTGAAGCTTTCTTT	CASSASGTKNTEAFF
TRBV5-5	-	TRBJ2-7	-	TGTGCCAGCAGCTTTGACAGTAACTTCTCCTACGAGCAGTACTTC	CASSFDSNFSYEQYF
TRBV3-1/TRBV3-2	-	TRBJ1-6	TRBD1	TGTGCCAGCGGGGGGGACAGGGCCTATAATTCACCCCTCCACTTT	CASGGDRAYNSPLHF
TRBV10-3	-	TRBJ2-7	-	TGTGCCATCAGCCAGACCTACGAGCAGTACTTC	CAISQTYEQYF
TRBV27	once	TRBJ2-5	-	TGTGCCAGCAGTTTACGCGGAGTGGACTACTCGTACCAAGAGACCCAGTACTTC	CASSLRGVDYSYQETQYF
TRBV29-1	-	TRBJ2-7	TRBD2	TGCAGCGTGAGTACTAGCGGGAGGTACGAGCAGTACTTC	CSVSTSGRYEQYF
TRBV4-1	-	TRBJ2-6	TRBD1	TGCGCCAGCAGCCAAAGGGGGGACAGGGGGCGCTCTGGGGCCAACGTCCTGACTTTC	CASSQRGDRGRSGANVLTF
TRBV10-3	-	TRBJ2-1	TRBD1	TGTGCCAACGGACAGGGGCTCTACAATGAGCAGTTCTTC	CANGQGLYNEQFF
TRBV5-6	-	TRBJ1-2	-	TGTGCCAGCAGCTTGCCACAGGCCGAAGATGGCTACACCTTC	CASSLPQAEDGYTF
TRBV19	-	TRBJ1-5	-	TGTGCCAGTAAGAAGACACATAGCAATCAGCCCCAGCATTTT	CASKKTHSNQPQHF
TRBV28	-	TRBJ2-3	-	TGTGCCAGCAGTACGACAGGGAGGACAGATACGCAGTATTTT	CASSTTGRTDTQYF
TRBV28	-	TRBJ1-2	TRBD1	TGTGCCAGCAGCTACAGCAGGGGGCGCTTAGTTAAACCCTATGGCTACACCTTC	CASSYSRGRLVKPYGYTF
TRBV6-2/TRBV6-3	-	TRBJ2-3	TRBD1	TGTGCCAGCAGTTACTCGATTCAGGGGGCCTCAGCGAGTGGCTCAGATACGCAGTATTTT	CASSYSIQGASASGSDTQYF
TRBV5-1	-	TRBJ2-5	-	TGCGCCAGCAGCCTGTCCCCTCAAGAGACCCAGTACTTC	CASSLSPQETQYF
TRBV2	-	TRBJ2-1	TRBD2	TGTGCCAGCAGCCACGGGGGGGGAAAGAGCCATGAGCAGTTCTTC	CASSHGGGKSHEQFF
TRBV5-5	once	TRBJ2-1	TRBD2	TGTGCCAGCAGCCCGGAGGTAGCGGGAGGATATGAGCAGTTCTTC	CASSPEVAGGYEQFF
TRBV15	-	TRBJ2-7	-	TGTGCCACCAGCAGAAGACCGGGACTTCAATACGAGCAGTACTTC	CATSRRPGLQYEQYF
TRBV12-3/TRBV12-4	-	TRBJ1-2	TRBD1	TGTGCCAGCAGTAAACAGGGGGCGTATGGCTACACCTTC	CASSKQGAYGYTF
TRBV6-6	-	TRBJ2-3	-	TGTGCCAGCAGCCGGGACTCAGTCCCAGATACGCAGTATTTT	CASSRDSVPDTQYF
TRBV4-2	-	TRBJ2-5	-	TGTGCCAGCAGCCCGGGGGACCAGGAGACCCAGTACTTC	CASSPGDQETQYF
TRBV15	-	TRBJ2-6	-	TGTGCCACCAATACAGGTTCTGGGGCCAACGTCCTGACTTTC	CATNTGSGANVLTF
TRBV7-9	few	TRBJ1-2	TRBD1	TGTGCCAGCAGCAGTGCCGGACAGGGGTATTCTTACACCTTC	CASSSAGQGYSYTF
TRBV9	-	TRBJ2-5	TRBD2	TGTGCCAGCAGTCCGACTAGCGGGGTTCAAGAGACCCAGTACTTC	CASSPTSGVQETQYF
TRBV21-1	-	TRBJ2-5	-	TGTGCCAGCAGCAGCAGGGGAGCAGAGACCCAGTACTTC	CASSSRGAETQYF
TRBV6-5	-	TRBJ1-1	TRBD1	TGTGCCAGCAGTTACTCAGGGGGCAGGGGCACTGAAGCTTTCTTT	CASSYSGGRGTEAFF
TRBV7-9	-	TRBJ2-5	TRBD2	TGTGCCAGCAGCTTCGCGGGAGGGCCGGAGACCCAGTACTTC	CASSFAGGPETQYF
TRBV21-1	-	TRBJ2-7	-	TGTGCCAGCAGCAAAGGGTGGGAGAGCTCCTACGAGCAGTACTTC	CASSKGWESSYEQYF
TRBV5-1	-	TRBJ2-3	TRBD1	TGCGCCAGCCGGGACAGGGCCACAGATACGCAGTATTTT	CASRDRATDTQYF
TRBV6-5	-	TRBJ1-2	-	TGTGCCAGCAGTTACTCACGCGCGTATGGCTACACCTTC	CASSYSRAYGYTF
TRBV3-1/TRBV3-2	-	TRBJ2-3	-	TGTGCCAGCAGCCAACAACAGATTAGCACAGATACGCAGTATTTT	CASSQQQISTDTQYF
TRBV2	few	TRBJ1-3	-	TGTGCCAGCAGGGAATCAGGAAACACCATATATTTT	CASRESGNTIYF
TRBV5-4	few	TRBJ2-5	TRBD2	TGTGCCAGCAGCCCCTTAGCGGGGGGCTCCCAAGAGACCCAGTACTTC	CASSPLAGGSQETQYF
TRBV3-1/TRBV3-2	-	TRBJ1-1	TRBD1	TGTGCCAGCAGCCCAGGACAGGGCATGAACACTGAAGCTTTCTTT	CASSPGQGMNTEAFF
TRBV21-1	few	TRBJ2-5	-	TGTGCCATCCCGGGACCACAGGGGGTGAAGACCCAGTACTTC	CAIPGPQGVKTQYF
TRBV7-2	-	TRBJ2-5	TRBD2	TGTGCCAGCAGCGGACTAGCGAAAGAGACCCAGTACTTC	CASSGLAKETQYF
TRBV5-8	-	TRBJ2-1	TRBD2	TGTGCCAGCAGCTTGGACGGCCGAGCGGGAGGGCCTGCGGATGAGCAGTTCTTC	CASSLDGRAGGPADEQFF
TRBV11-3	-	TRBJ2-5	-	TGTGCCAGCAGCCGGACTTTAGAAGAGACCCAGTACTTC	CASSRTLEETQYF
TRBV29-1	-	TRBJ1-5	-	TGCAGCGTGGCACAGACAGGCGATCAGCCCCAGCATTTT	CSVAQTGDQPQHF
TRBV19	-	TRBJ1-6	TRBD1	TGTGCCAGTAGTAAACCGGGACAGGGGTCACCCCTCCACTTT	CASSKPGQGSPLHF
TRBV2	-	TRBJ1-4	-	TGTGCCAGCAGTGGGGGAGCTCTTAATGAAAAACTGTTTTTT	CASSGGALNEKLFF
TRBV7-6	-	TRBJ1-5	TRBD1	TGTGCCAGCAGCGGACAGGGGGGCTGGCCCCAGCATTTT	CASSGQGGWPQHF
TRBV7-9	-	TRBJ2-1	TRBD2	TGTGCCAGCAGCTTTTACGCGGGAGTCGCCAAGCAGTTCTTC	CASSFYAGVAKQFF